Described below is a single T cell receptor beta chain sequence and its context. Its target is unknown. Researchers prepared the TCRbeta library using unique molecular identifiers, the study reports. TCRdb redid the calling of the PCR reads with MiXCR, one entry per CDR3 protein. The repertoire holds approximately 500,000 distinct CDR3 sequences, with roughly 30% as singletons. The data were taken from a study of T-cell reconstitution after alpha-beta-depleted transplantation in children. The study's findings and limits: It was reported that alpha-beta T cells came from several hundred expanded graft clones (about two months after transplant). Recipient T cells and thymic progenitors that survived gave rise to the high TCRbeta diversity observed at day 60 in some patients.

V dropped 0 bases and J dropped 0; count of bases not matched to a gene: 4. Germline-derived CDR1 and CDR2 are MNHEY and SVGEGT. There are 17 residues in the CDR3. V and J are TRBV6-2 or TRBV6-3 and TRBJ2-4; 8 nucleotides match TRBD1. This sequence originates from a boy less than two years old with Wiskott-Aldrich syndrome, due to receive a stem cell transplant. Here the sequenced sample was PBMCs, taken before TCRalphabeta/CD19-depleted stem cell transplant. CDR3: CASSYSKDREAKNIQYF. In DNA form, the CDR3 reads TGTGCCAGCAGTTACTCGAAGGACAGGGAAGCCAAAAACATTCAGTACTTC.